One sample yielded the 12 T cell receptor beta chains listed below, sequenced in a study of T cells in Graves' hyperthyroidism and ophthalmopathy. The CDR3 regions of TCR beta were amplified from RNA transcripts. TCR CDR3 underwent first-round RT-PCR with the HTBI primer set. TCRdb analysed the multiplex PCR reads with MiXCR anew, one entry per CDR3 protein. The data show hundreds of thousands of distinct CDR3 sequences, about 15% seen once. The sample consisted of blood. These receptors came from a woman in her sixties with Graves' ophthalmopathy.

In its sample, this clonotype was seen many times. J is TRBJ2-1 and V is TRBV2, with D perhaps TRBD2 (5 bases). The CDR3 sequence is 14 residues long. Between the trimmed V and J ends, which lost 2 bases and 8 bases, there was a span of 13 bases. Looked up from germline, CDR1 is SNHLY and CDR2 is FYNNEI. CDR3 nucleotides: TGTGCCAGCAGTGAACAGAGAGGGTCCCATGAGCAGTTCTTC. Translating it yields CASSEQRGSHEQFF.

The chain recombines TRBV30 with TRBJ2-6; perhaps TRBD2 as D (6 bases). Germline V gene sequence: CDR1 GTSNPN, CDR2 SVGIG (reference sequence). V was shortened by 3 bases and J by 0 bases, with 12 bases between the two germline ends. This CDR3 has 16 residues. The CDR3 region has the DNA TGTGCCTGGAGCGGAGGGATGGTCTCTGGGGCCAACGTCCTGACTTTC. Amino acids: CAWSGGMVSGANVLTF.

This clonotype was detected many times. The chain joins TRBV4-2 to TRBJ2-1, with D perhaps matching TRBD2 (6 bases). The CDR3 sequence is 16 residues long. The germline CDR1 and CDR2 sequences are LGHNA and YNFKEQ. Trimming removed 1 base from V and 2 bases from J, with 12 bases in between. The CDR3 here is CASSQGAGGAYNEQFF. As DNA, the CDR3 is TGTGCCAGCAGCCAAGGTGCTGGCGGGGCCTACAATGAGCAGTTCTTC.

This clonotype appeared many times. The chain joins TRBV7-8 to TRBJ2-1; D is perhaps TRBD2 (7 bases). The V gene lost 3 bases and the J gene lost 8 bases, with 14 bases spanning the gap. Germline V gene data show CDR1 as SGHVS and CDR2 as FQNEAQ. The CDR3 totals 14 residues. CDR3 in DNA: TGTGCCAGCAGCTTCAAAGGGGGGGTCGATGAGCAGTTCTTC. It specifies CASSFKGGVDEQFF.

At least ten counts were recorded for this clonotype. The gene calls are TRBV3-1 and TRBJ2-3; 11 bases match TRBD2. J gave up 4 bases and V 4 bases, and 7 bases lay outside the gene matches. There are 16 residues in the CDR3. The germline CDR1 and CDR2 sequences are LGHDT and YNNKEL (reference sequence). The CDR3: CASSPTSGRGPDTQYF. DNA of the CDR3: TGTGCCAGCAGCCCTACTAGCGGGAGAGGGCCAGATACGCAGTATTTT.

CDR3 sequence: CASRTVAGANVLTF. The CDR3 bases are TGCGCCAGCAGGACCGTGGCTGGGGCCAACGTCCTGACTTTC. This chain joins TRBV5-1 and TRBJ2-6; D unclear. The CDR3 length is 14 residues. V was pared by 5 bases and J by 2 bases, with 8 bases between. Germline V gene data show CDR1 as SGHRS and CDR2 as YFSETQ.

The CDR3 nucleotides are TGTGCCAGCAGCCGGGCGACTAGACAGAGGGATACGCAGTATTTT. This translates into CASSRATRQRDTQYF. The chain uses TRBV14 and TRBJ2-3, with D perhaps TRBD2 (6 bases). The CDR3 is made up of 15 amino acids. V lost 4 bases, J lost 6 bases, and 17 bases lay in between. CDR1 is SGHDN, CDR2 FVKESK, per germline.

This clonotype has a handful of counts. CDR3 protein: CSVEEPLAGGTDTQYF. The CDR3 region has the DNA TGCAGCGTTGAAGAACCCCTAGCGGGAGGCACAGATACGCAGTATTTT. The chain is built from TRBV29-1 and TRBJ2-3; 10 bases are a match to TRBD2. Trimming at V came to 0 bases and at J to 1 base, leaving 4 bases not matched to a gene. CDR1 and CDR2 from the germline V gene are SQVTM and ANQGSEA. The CDR3 consists of 16 residues.

This clonotype was recorded many times. The V gene is TRBV18, the J gene TRBJ2-3, with 10 positions matching TRBD1. This CDR3 is built from 16 residues. The V segment lost 1 base and the J segment 3 bases; nucleotides outside the gene matches: 4. In germline, CDR1 is KGHSH, CDR2 LQKENI. Written as DNA, the CDR3 is TGTGCCAGCTCACCACTGGGACAGGGGAGGACAGATACGCAGTATTTT. Its protein is CASSPLGQGRTDTQYF.

On this clonotype itself: Possible read error: a much larger clone is one base away. The chain has TRBV27 and TRBJ2-7, with D possibly TRBD2 on 5 matching bases. The germline gives CDR1 MNHEY, CDR2 SMNVEV (reference sequence). V shed 5 bases and J shed 6 bases, with 14 bases lying between them. The CDR3 loop spans 13 amino acids. CDR3 coding DNA: TGTGCCAGCAGTAGCGGCCCCGGATGCGAGCAGTACTTC. Amino acids: CASSSGPGCEQYF.

This clonotype occurred once. The DNA of the CDR3 is TGCAGTGCTGGCCGTAGGTCACTTCGCTCCTACAATGAGCAGTTCTTC. Translation: CSAGRRSLRSYNEQFF. The rearrangement links TRBV20-1 to TRBJ2-1, with no clear D. Looked up from germline, CDR1 is DFQATT and CDR2 is SNEGSKA (reference sequence). CDR3 length equals 16 residues. The V end lost 5 bases, the J end lost 0 bases, and 17 bases lay between the germline ends.

At least ten counts were recorded for this clonotype. CDR3 sequence (DNA): TGTGCCAGCAGCCAACAGGGGGCTGAACGAACCGGGGAGCTGTTTTTT. Its translation is CASSQQGAERTGELFF. The rearrangement links TRBV12-3 or TRBV12-4 to TRBJ2-2, with 9 bases identical to TRBD1. The CDR3 consists of 16 residues. V shed 6 bases, J shed 5 bases, and the junction held 10 bases outside the gene matches.